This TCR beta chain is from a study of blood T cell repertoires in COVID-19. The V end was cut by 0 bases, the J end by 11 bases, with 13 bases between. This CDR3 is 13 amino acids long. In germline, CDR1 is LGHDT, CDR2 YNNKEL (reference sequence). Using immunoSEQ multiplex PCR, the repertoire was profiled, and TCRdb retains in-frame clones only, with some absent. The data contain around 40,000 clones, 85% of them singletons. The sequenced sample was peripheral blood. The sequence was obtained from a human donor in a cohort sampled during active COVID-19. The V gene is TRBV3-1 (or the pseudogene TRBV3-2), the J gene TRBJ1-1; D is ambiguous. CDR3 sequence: CASSQDSGIGAFF. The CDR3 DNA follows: TGTGCCAGCAGCCAAGATTCCGGGATAGGGGCTTTCTTT.